This TCR beta chain originates from a study of blood T cells in healthy people across ages. Study at large: When template switching was applied, about one barcoded beta molecule was captured per two T cells.

The CDR3 runs to 17 residues. Germline CDR1 reads SGHTA; CDR2 reads FQGTGA. Concerning this clonotype: The junction differs from germline at one of its ends, possibly a read error.

The second PCR ran about 6 to 12 cycles with a sample-barcoded 5' primer and J-beta primers. TCRdb re-called the 5' RACE reads with MiXCR, one entry per CDR3 protein. The sample includes approximately 670,000 distinct CDR3 sequences, around 43% of them seen just once. The sequence came from a man at least 80 years old in good health. Sequencing input: blood. This chain joins TRBV7-3 and TRBJ2-1, with D perhaps matching TRBD2 (7 bases). The CDR3 sequence: CAGSATGGGGSYNGQFF. CDR3 nucleotides: TGTGCCGGCAGCGCAACGGGGGGCGGCGGCTCCTACAATGGGCAGTTCTTC.